The 2 T cell receptor beta chains reported below all come from one sample, sequenced in a study of blood T cell repertoires in COVID-19. Produced via immunoSEQ multiplex PCR; TCRdb's table is partial and in-frame only. The sample lists over 250,000 clones, 85% occurring once. The sample comprised peripheral blood. The receptors stem from a human donor in a cohort sampled during active COVID-19.

The CDR3: CASSLAENPGLAGFEQFF. Written as DNA, the CDR3 is TGTGCCAGCAGCTTAGCTGAAAATCCGGGACTAGCGGGGTTCGAGCAGTTCTTC. The genes are TRBV7-8 and TRBJ2-1; 13 bases match TRBD2. Trimming at V came to 0 bases and at J to 10 bases, leaving 12 bases not matched to a gene. There are 18 residues in the CDR3. CDR1 and CDR2 (germline): SGHVS, FQNEAQ.

With respect to this clone: The junction departs from germline at one end; a sequencing error may be responsible. The V gene is TRBV3-1 (or the pseudogene TRBV3-2), the J gene TRBJ2-3; TRBD2 aligns across 9 bases. Germline V CDR1 and CDR2: LGHDT, YNNKEL (reference sequence). CDR3 length: 15 amino acids. In DNA, the CDR3 is TGTGCCAGCAACCAAGGCGGGAGGGTTACAGATACGCAGTATTTT. This sequence encodes CASNQGGRVTDTQYF.